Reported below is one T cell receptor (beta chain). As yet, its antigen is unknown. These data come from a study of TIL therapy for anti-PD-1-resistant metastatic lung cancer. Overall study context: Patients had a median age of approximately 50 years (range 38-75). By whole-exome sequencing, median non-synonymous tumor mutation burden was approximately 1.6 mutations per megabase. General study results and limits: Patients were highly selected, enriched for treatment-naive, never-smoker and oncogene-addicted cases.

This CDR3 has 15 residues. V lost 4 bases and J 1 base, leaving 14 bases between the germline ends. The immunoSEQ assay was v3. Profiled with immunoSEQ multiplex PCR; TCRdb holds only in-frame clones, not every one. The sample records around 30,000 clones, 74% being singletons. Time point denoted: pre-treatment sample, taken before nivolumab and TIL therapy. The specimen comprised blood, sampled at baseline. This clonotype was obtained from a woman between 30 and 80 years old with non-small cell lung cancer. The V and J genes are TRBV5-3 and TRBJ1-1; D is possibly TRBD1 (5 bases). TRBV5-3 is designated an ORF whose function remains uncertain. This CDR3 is CARSPEGTPNTEAFF. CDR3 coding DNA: TGTGCCAGAAGCCCGGAGGGGACGCCGAACACTGAAGCTTTCTTT.